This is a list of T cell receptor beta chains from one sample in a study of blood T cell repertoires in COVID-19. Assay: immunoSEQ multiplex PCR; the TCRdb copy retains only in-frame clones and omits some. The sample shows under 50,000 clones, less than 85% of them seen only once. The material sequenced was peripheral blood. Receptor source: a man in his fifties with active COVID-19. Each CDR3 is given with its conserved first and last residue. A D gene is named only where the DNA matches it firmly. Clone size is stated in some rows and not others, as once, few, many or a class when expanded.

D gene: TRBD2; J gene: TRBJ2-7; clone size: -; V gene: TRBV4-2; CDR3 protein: CASSQEESGGSYEQYF; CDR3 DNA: TGTGCCAGCAGCCAAGAGGAAAGCGGGGGGTCCTACGAGCAGTACTTC
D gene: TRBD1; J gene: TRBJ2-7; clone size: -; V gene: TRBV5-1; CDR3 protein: CASSTAGGQGAYEQYF; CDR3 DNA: TGCGCCAGCAGCACCGCCGGGGGACAGGGGGCCTACGAGCAGTACTTC
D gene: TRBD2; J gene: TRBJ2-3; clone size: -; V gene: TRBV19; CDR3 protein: CASKNRGGGTDTQYF; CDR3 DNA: TGTGCCAGTAAAAATCGCGGGGGGGGCACAGATACGCAGTATTTT
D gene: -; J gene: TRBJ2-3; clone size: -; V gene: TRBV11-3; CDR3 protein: CASSGETDTQYF; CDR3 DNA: TGTGCCAGCAGCGGGGAGACAGATACGCAGTATTTT
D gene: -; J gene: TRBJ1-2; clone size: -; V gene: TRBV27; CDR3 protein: CASRTPGGGYGYTF; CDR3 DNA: TGTGCCAGCAGAACCCCGGGGGGGGGCTATGGCTACACCTTC
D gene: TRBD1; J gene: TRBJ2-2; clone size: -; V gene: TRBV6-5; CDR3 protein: CASKEQGATGELFF; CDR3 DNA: TGTGCCAGCAAGGAACAGGGGGCCACCGGGGAGCTGTTTTTT
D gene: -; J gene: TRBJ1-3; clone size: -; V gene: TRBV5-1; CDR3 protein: CASSLGQRNTIYF; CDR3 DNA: TGCGCCAGCAGCTTGGGGCAGAGGAACACCATATATTTT
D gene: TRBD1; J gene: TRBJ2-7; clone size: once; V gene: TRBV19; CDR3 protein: CASSPSEGGRNEQYF; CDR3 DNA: TGTGCCAGTAGTCCATCCGAAGGGGGCAGGAACGAGCAGTACTTC
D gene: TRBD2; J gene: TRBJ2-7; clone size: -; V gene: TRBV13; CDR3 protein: CASSLHTVRAGGDEQYF; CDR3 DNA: TGTGCCAGCAGTCTGCATACGGTCCGGGCTGGGGGGGACGAGCAGTACTTC
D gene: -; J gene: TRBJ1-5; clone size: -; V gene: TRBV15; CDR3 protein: CATSRDYSNQPQHF; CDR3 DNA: TGTGCCACCAGCAGAGACTATAGCAATCAGCCCCAGCATTTT
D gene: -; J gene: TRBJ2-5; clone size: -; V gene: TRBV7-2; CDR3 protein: CASSPQRETGWETQYF; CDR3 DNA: TGTGCCAGCAGCCCACAGAGGGAAACAGGGTGGGAGACCCAGTACTTC